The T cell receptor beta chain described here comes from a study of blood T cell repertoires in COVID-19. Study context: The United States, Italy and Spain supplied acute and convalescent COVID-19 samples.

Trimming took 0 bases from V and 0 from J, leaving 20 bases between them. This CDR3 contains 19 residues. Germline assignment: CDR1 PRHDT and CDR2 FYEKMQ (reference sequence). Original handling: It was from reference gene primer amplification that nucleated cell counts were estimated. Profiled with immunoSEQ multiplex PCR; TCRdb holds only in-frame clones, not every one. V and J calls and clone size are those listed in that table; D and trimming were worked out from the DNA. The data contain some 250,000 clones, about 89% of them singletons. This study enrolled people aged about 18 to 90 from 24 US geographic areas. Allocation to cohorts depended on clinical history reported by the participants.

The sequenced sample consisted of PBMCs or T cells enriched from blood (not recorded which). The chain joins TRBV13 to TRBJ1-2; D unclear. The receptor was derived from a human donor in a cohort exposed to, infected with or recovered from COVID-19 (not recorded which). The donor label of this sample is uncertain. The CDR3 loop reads CASSLGRFAGSLANYGYTF. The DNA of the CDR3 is TGTGCCAGCAGCTTAGGACGCTTTGCGGGGTCACTGGCTAACTATGGCTACACCTTC.